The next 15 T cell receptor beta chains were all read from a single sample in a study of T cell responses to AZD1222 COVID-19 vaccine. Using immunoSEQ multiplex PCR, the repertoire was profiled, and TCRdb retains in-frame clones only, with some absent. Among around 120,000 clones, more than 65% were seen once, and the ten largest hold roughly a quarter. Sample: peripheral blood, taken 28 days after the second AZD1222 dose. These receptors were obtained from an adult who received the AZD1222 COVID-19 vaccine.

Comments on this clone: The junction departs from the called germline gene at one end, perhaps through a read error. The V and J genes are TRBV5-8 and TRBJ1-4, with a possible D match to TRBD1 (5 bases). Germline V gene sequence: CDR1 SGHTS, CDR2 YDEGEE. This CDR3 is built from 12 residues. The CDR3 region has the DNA TGTGCCAGCAGCTTCGGGTCGCGCCCGGGGGTTTTT. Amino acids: CASSFGSRPGVF.

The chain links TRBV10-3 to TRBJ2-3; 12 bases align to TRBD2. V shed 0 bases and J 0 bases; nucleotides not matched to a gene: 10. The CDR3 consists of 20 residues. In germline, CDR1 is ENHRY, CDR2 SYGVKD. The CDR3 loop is CAISESTASGGATSTDTQYF. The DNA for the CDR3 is TGTGCCATCAGTGAGTCGACGGCTAGCGGGGGGGCTACTAGCACAGATACGCAGTATTTT.

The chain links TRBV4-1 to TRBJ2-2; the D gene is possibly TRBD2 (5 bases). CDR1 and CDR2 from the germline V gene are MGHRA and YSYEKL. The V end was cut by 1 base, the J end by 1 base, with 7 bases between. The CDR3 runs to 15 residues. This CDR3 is CASSQVGGNTGELFF. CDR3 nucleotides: TGCGCCAGCAGCCAAGTAGGAGGGAACACCGGGGAGCTGTTTTTT.

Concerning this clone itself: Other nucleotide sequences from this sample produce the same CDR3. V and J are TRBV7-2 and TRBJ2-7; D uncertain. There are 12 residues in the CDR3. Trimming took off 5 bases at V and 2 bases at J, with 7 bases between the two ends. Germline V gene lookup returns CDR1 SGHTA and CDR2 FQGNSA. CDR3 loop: CASSPTTYEQYF. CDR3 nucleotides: TGTGCCAGCAGCCCGACGACCTACGAGCAGTACTTC.

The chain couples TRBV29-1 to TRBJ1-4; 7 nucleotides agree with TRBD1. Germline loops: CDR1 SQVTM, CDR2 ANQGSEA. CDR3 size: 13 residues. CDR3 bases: TGCATAGTCCGGGGACAGCATAATGAAAAACTGTTTTTT. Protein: CIVRGQHNEKLFF. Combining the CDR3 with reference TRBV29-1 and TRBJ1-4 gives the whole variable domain SAVISQKPSRDICQRGTSLTIQCQVDSQVTMMFWYRQQPGQSLTLIATANQGSEATYESGFVIDKFPISRPNLTFSTLTVSNMSPEDSSIYLCIVRGQHNEKLFFGSGTQLSVL.

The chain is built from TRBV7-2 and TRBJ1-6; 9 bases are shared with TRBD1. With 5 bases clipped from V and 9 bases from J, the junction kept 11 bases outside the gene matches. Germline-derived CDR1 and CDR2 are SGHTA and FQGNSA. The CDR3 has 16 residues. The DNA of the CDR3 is TGTGCCAGCAGCCCTATGTTGGGACAGGGTGGTTCACCCCTCCACTTT. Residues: CASSPMLGQGGSPLHF. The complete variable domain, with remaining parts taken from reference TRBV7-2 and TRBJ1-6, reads GAGVSQSPSNKVTEKGKDVELRCDPISGHTALYWYRQSLGQGLEFLIYFQGNSAPDKSGLPSDRFSAERTGGSVSTLTIQRTQQEDSAVYLCASSPMLGQGGSPLHFGNGTRLTVT.

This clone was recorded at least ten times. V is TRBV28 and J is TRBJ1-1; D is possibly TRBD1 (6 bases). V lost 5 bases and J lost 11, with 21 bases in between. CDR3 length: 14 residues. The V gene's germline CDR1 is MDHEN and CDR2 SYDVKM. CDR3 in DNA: TGTGCCAGCAGTAAGGGGGGTCAGACCTTTGAGGCTTTCTTT. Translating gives CASSKGGQTFEAFF.

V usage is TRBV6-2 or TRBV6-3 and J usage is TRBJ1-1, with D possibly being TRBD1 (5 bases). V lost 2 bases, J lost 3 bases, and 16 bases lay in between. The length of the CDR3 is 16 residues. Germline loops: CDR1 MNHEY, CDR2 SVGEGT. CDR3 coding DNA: TGTGCCAGCAGTTACAAGGTCGGAAAAGGGGACACTGAAGCTTTCTTT. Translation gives CASSYKVGKGDTEAFF.

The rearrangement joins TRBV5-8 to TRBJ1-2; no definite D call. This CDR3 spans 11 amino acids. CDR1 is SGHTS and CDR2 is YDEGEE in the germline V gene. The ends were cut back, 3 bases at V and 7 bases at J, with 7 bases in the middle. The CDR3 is CASSWLTGYTF. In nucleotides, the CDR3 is TGTGCCAGCAGCTGGTTAACTGGCTACACCTTC.

The CDR3 protein is CASSQDPRRGRSTEAFF. CDR3 nucleotide sequence: TGTGCCAGCAGCCAAGATCCGCGGAGAGGGAGGAGCACTGAAGCTTTCTTT. The chain carries TRBV3-1 (or the pseudogene TRBV3-2) and TRBJ1-1, with D unclear. There are 17 residues in the CDR3. Germline CDR1 is LGHDT and CDR2 is YNNKEL (reference sequence). V gave up 0 bases and J gave up 4 bases, with 18 bases separating them.

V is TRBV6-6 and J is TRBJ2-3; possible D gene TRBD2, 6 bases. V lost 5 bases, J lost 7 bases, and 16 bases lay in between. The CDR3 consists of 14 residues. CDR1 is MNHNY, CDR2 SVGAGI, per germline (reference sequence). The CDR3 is CASSPRTIPYTQYF. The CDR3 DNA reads TGTGCCAGCAGTCCCCGGACTATCCCATATACGCAGTATTTT.

CDR3 DNA sequence: TGTGCCAGCGCCCACGAAGGGGGATTTTATGGCTACACCTTC. It specifies CASAHEGGFYGYTF. V is TRBV9 and J is TRBJ1-2, with D possibly matching TRBD1 (6 bases). Deletions cut 7 bases from V and 5 bases from J, with 18 bases between. Germline V gene sequence: CDR1 SGDLS, CDR2 YYNGEE. The CDR3 contains 14 residues.

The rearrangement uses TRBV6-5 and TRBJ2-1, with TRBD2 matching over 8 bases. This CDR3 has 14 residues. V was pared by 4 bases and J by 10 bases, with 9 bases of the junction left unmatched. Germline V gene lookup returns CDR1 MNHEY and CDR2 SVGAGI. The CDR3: CASSFARGGYEQFF. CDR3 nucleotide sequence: TGTGCCAGCAGTTTCGCACGGGGGGGGTACGAGCAGTTCTTC.

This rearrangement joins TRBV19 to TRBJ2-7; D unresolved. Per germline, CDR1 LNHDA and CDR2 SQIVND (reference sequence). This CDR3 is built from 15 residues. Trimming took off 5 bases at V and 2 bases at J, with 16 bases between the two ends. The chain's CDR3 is CASSVMAQDPYEQYF. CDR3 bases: TGTGCCAGTAGTGTAATGGCACAAGATCCCTACGAGCAGTACTTC. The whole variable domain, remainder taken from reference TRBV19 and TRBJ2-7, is DGGITQSPKYLFRKEGQNVTLSCEQNLNHDAMYWYRQDPGQGLRLIYYSQIVNDFQKGDIAEGYSVSREKKESFPLTVTSAQKNPTAFYLCASSVMAQDPYEQYFGPGTRLTVT.

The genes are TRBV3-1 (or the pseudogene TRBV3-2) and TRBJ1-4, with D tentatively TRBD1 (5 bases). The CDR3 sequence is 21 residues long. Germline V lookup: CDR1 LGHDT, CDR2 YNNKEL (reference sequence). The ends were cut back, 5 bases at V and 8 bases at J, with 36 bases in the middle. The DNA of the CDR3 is TGTGCCAGCAGCGGGACGGATCGCGCGGCCCGCTCCTTCAACCTCCTCGAAAAACTGTTTTTT. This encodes CASSGTDRAARSFNLLEKLFF.